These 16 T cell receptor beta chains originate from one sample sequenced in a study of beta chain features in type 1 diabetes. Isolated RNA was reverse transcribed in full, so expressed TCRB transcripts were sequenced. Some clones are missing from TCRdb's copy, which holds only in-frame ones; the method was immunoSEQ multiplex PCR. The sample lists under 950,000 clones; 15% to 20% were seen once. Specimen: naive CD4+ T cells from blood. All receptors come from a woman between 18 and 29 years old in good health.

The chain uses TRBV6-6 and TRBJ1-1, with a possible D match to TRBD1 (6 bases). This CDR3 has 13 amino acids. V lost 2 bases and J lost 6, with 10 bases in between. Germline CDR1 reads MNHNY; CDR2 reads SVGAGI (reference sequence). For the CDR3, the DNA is TGTGCCAGCAGTTACCCGACAGGTGCTGAAGCTTTCTTT. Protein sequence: CASSYPTGAEAFF.

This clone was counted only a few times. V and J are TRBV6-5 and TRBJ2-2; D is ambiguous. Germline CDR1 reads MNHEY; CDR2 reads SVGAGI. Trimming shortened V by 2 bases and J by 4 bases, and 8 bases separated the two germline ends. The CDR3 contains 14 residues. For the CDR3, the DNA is TGTGCCAGCAGTTACGGTTTCGGCACCGGGGAGCTGTTTTTT. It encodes CASSYGFGTGELFF.

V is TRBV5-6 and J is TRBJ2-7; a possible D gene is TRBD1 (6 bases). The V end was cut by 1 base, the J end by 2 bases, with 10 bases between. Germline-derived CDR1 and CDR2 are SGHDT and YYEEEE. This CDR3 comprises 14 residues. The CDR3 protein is CASSLISGAYEQYF. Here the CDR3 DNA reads TGTGCCAGCAGCTTGATTTCAGGGGCCTACGAGCAGTACTTC.

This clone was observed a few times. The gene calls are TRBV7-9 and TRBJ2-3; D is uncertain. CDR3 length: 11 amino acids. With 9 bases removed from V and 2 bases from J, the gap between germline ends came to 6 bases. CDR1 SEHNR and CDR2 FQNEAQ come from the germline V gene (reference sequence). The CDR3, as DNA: TGTGCCAGGAATACCACAGATACGCAGTATTTT. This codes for CARNTTDTQYF. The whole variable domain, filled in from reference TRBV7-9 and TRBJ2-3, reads DTGVSQNPRHKITKRGQNVTFRCDPISEHNRLYWYRQTLGQGPEFLTYFQNEAQLEKSRLLSDRFSAERPKGSFSTLEIQRTEQGDSAMYLCARNTTDTQYFGPGTRLTVL.

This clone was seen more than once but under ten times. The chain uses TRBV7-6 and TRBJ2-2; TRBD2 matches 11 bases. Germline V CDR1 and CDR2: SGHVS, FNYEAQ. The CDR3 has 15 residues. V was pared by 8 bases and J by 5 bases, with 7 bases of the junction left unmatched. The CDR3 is CASSETSGTTGELFF. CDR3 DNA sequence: TGTGCCAGCTCGGAGACTAGCGGGACTACCGGGGAGCTGTTTTTT.

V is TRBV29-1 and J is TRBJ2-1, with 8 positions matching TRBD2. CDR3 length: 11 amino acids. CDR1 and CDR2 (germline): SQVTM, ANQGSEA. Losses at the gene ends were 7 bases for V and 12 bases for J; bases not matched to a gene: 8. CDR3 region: CSEYRGGSQFF. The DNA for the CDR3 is TGCAGCGAGTACCGGGGGGGGTCGCAGTTCTTC.

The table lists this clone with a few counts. The CDR3: CASSLERTSGRSSYNEQFF. The CDR3, as DNA: TGTGCCAGCAGCTTAGAAAGGACTAGCGGGAGGAGCTCCTACAATGAGCAGTTCTTC. This chain uses TRBV13 with TRBJ2-1; TRBD2 matches at 14 bases. CDR1 is PRHDT, CDR2 FYEKMQ, per germline (reference sequence). The CDR3 totals 19 residues. With V trimmed by 1 base and J by 0 bases, 5 bases remained unmatched.

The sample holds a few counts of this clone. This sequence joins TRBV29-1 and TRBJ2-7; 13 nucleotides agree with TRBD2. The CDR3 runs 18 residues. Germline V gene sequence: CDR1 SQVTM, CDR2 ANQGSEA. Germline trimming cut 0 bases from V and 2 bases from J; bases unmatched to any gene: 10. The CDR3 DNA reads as TGCAGCGTTGAAGATTTACTAGCGGGAGGGCCTTGCCCCTACGAGCAGTACTTC. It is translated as CSVEDLLAGGPCPYEQYF.

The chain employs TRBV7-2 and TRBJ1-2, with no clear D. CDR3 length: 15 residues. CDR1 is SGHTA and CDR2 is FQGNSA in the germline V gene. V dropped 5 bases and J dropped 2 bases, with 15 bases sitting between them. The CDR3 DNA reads TGTGCCAGCAGCCCATCGGGAGCCATCAACTATGGCTACACCTTC. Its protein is CASSPSGAINYGYTF. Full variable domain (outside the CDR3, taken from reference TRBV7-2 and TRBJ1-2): GAGVSQSPSNKVTEKGKDVELRCDPISGHTALYWYRQSLGQGLEFLIYFQGNSAPDKSGLPSDRFSAERTGGSVSTLTIQRTQQEDSAVYLCASSPSGAINYGYTFGSGTRLTVV.

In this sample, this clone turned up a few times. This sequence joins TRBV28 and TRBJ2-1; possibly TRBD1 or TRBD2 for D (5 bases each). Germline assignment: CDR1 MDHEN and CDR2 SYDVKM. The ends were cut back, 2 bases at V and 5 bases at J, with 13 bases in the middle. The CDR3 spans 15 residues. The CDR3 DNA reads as TGTGCCAGCAGTTTACTCAGCGGACATAACAATGAGCAGTTCTTC. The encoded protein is CASSLLSGHNNEQFF.

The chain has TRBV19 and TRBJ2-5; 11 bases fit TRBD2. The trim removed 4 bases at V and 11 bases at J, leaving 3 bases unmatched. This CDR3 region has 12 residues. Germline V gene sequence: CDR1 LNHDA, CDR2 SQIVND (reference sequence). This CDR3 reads CASSTSGRLQYF. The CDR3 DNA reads TGTGCCAGTAGTACTAGCGGGAGGTTACAGTACTTC.

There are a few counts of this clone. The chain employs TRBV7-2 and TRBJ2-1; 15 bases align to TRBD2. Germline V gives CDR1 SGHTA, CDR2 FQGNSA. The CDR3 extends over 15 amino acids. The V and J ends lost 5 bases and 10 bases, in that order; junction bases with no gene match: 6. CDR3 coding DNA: TGTGCCAGCAGCCTGGGACTAGCGGGAGGTCGCGAGCAGTTCTTC. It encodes CASSLGLAGGREQFF.

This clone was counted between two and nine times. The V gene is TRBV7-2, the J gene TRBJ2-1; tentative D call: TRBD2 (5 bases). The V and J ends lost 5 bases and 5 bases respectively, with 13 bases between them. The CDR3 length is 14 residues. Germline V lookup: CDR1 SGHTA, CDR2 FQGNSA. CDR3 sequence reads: CASSLQPGDNEQFF. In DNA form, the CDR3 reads TGTGCCAGCAGCCTACAGCCCGGGGACAATGAGCAGTTCTTC. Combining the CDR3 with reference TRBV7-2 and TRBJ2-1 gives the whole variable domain GAGVSQSPSNKVTEKGKDVELRCDPISGHTALYWYRQSLGQGLEFLIYFQGNSAPDKSGLPSDRFSAERTGGSVSTLTIQRTQQEDSAVYLCASSLQPGDNEQFFGPGTRLTVL.

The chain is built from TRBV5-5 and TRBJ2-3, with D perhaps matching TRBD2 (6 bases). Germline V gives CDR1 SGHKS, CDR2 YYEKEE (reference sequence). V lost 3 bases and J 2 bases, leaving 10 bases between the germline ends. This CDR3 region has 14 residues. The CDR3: CASSSGTFTDTQYF. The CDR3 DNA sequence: TGTGCCAGCAGCTCTGGGACTTTCACAGATACGCAGTATTTT.

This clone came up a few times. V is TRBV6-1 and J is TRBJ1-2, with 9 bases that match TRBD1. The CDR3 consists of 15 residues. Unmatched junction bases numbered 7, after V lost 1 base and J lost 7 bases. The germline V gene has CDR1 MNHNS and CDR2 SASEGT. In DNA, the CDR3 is TGTGCCAGCAGTGAAGTTTTTACAGGGGGCTCTGGCTACACCTTC. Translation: CASSEVFTGGSGYTF.

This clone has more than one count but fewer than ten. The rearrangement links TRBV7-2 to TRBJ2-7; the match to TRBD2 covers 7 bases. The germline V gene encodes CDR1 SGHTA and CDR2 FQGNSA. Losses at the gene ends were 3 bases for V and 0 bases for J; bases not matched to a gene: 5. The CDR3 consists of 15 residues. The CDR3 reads CASSFGGDRSYEQYF. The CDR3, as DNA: TGTGCCAGCAGCTTTGGGGGGGATCGCTCCTACGAGCAGTACTTC.